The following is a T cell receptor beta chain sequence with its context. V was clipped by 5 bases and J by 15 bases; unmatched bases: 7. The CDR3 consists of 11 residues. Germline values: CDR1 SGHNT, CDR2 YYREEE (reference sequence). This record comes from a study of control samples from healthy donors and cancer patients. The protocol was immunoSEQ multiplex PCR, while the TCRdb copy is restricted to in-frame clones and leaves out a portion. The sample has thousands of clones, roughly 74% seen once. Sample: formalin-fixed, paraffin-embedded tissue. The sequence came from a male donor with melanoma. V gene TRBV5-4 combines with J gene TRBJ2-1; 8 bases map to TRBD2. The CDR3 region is CASRGEAGVFF. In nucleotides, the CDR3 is TGTGCCAGCAGGGGGGAAGCGGGAGTGTTCTTC. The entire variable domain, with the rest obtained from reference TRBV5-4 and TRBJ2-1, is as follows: ETGVTQSPTHLIKTRGQQVTLRCSSQSGHNTVSWYQQALGQGPQFIFQYYREEENGRGNFPPRFSGLQFPNYSSELNVNALELDDSALYLCASRGEAGVFFGPGTRLTVL.